This TCR beta chain was recovered during a study of blood T cell repertoires in COVID-19. Study details: Samples taken during acute and convalescent COVID-19 were collected in the United States, Italy and Spain. Sample material is recorded as cDNA or gDNA derived from T cells, B-cell-depleted T cells, or PBMCs.

The germline gives CDR1 MNHEY, CDR2 SMNVEV (reference sequence). This CDR3 region has 12 residues. To note about this clone: Germline and junction disagree at one end, which may indicate a read error.

Here immunoSEQ multiplex PCR was the method, and the copy in TCRdb shows in-frame clones only, minus some. The table lists around 250,000 clones, more than 75% of them singletons. Sequencing input: peripheral blood. The chain recombines TRBV27 with TRBJ1-5; no clear D. The TCR originated in an older man with acute or convalescent COVID-19. CDR3 in amino acids: CASSSRPGHLDF. For the CDR3, the DNA is TGTGCCAGCAGTTCCCGTCCGGGTCACCTGGATTTT.